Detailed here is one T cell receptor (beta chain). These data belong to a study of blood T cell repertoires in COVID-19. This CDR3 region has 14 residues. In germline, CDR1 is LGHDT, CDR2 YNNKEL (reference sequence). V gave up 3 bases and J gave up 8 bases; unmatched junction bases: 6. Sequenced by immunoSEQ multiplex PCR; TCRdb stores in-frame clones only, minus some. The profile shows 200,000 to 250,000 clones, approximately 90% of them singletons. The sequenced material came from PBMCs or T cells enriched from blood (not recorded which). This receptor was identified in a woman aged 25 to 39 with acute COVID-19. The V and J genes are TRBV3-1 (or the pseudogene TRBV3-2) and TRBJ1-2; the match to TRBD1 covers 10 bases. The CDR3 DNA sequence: TGTGCCAGCAGCCAGGGTGACAGGGGGCAAGGCTACACCTTC. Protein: CASSQGDRGQGYTF.